This TCR beta chain was sequenced in a study of shared clonotypes between healthy human individuals. About the research overall: Plates per donor: three CD4 naive, three CD4 memory, two CD8 naive, one CD8 memory.

V was pared by 2 bases and J by 2 bases, with 7 bases between. The V gene's germline CDR1 is SNHLY and CDR2 FYNNEI. This CDR3 has 13 amino acids. Each cell subset's genomic DNA was divided evenly among several immunoSEQ plates. Clones were sequenced by immunoSEQ multiplex PCR, and TCRdb holds only the in-frame ones, with some missing. The repertoire includes around 1.6 million clones, around 98% of them detected once, and less than 0.55% sits in the top ten. Adult donors, all healthy and HIV-negative, had no recent acute infections or vaccinations. Splitting of CD4+ cells produced CD45RA+ naive and CD45RA-negative memory subsets.

J is TRBJ2-7 and V is TRBV2, with a tentative D call TRBD1 (5 bases). Sequenced: naive CD4+ T cells sorted from blood. Subset defined: CD45RA+ positively selected. This TCR was recovered from a man between 25 and 39 years old in good health. This CDR3 reads CASSEQGTYEQYF. DNA of the CDR3: TGTGCCAGCAGTGAACAGGGTACCTACGAGCAGTACTTC.